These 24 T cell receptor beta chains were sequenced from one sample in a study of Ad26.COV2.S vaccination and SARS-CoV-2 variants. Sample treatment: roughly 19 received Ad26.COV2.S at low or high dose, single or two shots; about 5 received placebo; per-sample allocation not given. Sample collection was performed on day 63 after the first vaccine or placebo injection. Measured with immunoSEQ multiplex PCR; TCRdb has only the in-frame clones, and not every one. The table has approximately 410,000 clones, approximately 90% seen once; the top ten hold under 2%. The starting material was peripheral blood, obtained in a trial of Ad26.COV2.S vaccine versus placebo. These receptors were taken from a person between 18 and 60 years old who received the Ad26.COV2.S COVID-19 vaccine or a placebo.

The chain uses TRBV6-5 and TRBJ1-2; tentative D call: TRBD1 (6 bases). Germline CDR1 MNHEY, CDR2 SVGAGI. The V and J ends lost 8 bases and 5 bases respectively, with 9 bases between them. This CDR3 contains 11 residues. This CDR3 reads CASYREYGYTF. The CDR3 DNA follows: TGTGCCAGCTACAGGGAATATGGCTACACCTTC.

The CDR3 reads CASSLARAEQYF. The CDR3, as DNA: TGTGCCAGCAGCTTGGCGCGGGCCGAGCAGTACTTC. This rearrangement joins TRBV5-6 to TRBJ2-7; D perhaps matches TRBD2 (5 bases). Looked up from germline, CDR1 is SGHDT and CDR2 is YYEEEE. The V and J ends lost 0 bases and 6 bases respectively, with 7 bases between them. The CDR3 is 12 amino acids.

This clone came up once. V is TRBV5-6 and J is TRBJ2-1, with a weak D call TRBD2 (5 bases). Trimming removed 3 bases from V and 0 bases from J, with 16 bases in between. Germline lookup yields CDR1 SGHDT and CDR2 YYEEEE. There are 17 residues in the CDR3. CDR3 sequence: CASSWPPAGVSYNEQFF. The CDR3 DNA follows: TGTGCCAGCAGCTGGCCCCCAGCCGGGGTCTCCTACAATGAGCAGTTCTTC.

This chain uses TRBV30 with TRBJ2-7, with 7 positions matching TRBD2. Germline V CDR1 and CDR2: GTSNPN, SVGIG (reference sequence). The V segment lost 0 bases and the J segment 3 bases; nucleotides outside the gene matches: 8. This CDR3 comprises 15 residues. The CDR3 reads CAWSVQWGGNYEQYF. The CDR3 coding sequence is TGTGCCTGGAGTGTACAATGGGGGGGTAACTACGAGCAGTACTTC. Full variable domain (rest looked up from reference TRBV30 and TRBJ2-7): SQTIHQWPATLVQPVGSPLSLECTVEGTSNPNLYWYRQAAGRGLQLLFYSVGIGQISSEVPQNLSASRPQDRQFILSSKKLLLSDSGFYLCAWSVQWGGNYEQYFGPGTRLTVT.

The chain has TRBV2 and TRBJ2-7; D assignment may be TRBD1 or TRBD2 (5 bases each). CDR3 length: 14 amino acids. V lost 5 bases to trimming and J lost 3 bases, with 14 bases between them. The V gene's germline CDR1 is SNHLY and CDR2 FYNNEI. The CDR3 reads CASSKGTGIYEQYF. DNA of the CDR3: TGTGCCAGCAGTAAAGGGACGGGTATCTACGAGCAGTACTTC.

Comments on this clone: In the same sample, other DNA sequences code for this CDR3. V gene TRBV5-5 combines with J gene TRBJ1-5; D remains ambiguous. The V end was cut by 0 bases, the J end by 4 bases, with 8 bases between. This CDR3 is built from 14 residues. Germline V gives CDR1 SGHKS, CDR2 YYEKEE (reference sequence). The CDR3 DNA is TGTGCCAGCAGCTTGGGGTTGGGGAATCAGCCCCAGCATTTT. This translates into CASSLGLGNQPQHF.

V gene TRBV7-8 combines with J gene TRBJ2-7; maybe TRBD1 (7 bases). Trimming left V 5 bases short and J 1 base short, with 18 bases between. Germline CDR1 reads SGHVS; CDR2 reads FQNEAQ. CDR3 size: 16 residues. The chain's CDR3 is CASSTTWRGQSYEQYF. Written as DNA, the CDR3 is TGTGCCAGCAGCACAACCTGGCGGGGACAGTCCTACGAGCAGTACTTC.

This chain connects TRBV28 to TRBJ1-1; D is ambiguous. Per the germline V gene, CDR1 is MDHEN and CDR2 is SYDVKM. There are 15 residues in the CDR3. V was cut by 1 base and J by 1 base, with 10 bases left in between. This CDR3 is CASSLSYLGNTEAFF. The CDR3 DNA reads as TGTGCCAGCAGTTTATCGTATCTAGGGAACACTGAAGCTTTCTTT. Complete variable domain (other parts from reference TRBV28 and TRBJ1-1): DVKVTQSSRYLVKRTGEKVFLECVQDMDHENMFWYRQDPGLGLRLIYFSYDVKMKEKGDIPEGYSVSREKKERFSLILESASTNQTSMYLCASSLSYLGNTEAFFGQGTRLTVV.

The CDR3, as DNA: TGTGCCAGCAGCTATATTCTCGGGACAGGGGTAGAGACCCAGTACTTC. Amino acids: CASSYILGTGVETQYF. This chain joins TRBV5-6 and TRBJ2-5; 10 positions match TRBD1. Germline trimming cut 3 bases from V and 4 bases from J; bases unmatched to any gene: 9. Germline CDR1 SGHDT, CDR2 YYEEEE. The CDR3 covers 16 residues.

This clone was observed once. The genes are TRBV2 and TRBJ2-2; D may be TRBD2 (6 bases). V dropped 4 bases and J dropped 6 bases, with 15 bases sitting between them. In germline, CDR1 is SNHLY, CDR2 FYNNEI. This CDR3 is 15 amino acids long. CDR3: CASSVAGSPAGELFF. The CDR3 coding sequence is TGTGCCAGCAGTGTTGCGGGGAGTCCAGCCGGGGAGCTGTTTTTT.

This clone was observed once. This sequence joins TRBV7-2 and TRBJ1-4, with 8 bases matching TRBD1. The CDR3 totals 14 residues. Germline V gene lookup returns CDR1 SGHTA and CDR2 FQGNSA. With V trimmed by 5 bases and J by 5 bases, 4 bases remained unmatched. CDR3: CASSRTGMNEKLFF. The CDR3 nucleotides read TGTGCCAGCAGCCGGACAGGGATGAATGAAAAACTGTTTTTT. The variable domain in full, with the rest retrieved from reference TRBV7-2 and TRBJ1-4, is GAGVSQSPSNKVTEKGKDVELRCDPISGHTALYWYRQSLGQGLEFLIYFQGNSAPDKSGLPSDRFSAERTGGSVSTLTIQRTQQEDSAVYLCASSRTGMNEKLFFGSGTQLSVL.

CDR3 in DNA: TGCAGCGCCAGGGGGGCTAGGTACGAGCAGTACTTC. It specifies CSARGARYEQYF. The gene calls are TRBV29-1 and TRBJ2-7; the D gene is possibly TRBD1 (7 bases). Germline values: CDR1 SQVTM, CDR2 ANQGSEA. Trimming left V 7 bases short and J 4 bases short, with 14 bases between. CDR3 length: 12 amino acids.

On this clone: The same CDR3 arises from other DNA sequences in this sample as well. DNA of the CDR3: TGTGCCATCAGTGAAGGGAACACTGAAGCTTTCTTT. Translating it yields CAISEGNTEAFF. The V call is TRBV10-3, the J call TRBJ1-1, with unresolved D. The CDR3 consists of 12 residues. Trimming left V 3 bases short and J 1 base short, with 3 bases between. Germline-derived CDR1 and CDR2 are ENHRY and SYGVKD.

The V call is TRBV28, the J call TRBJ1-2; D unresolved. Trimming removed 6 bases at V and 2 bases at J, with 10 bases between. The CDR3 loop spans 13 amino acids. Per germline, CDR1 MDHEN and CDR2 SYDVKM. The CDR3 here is CASRETVNYGYTF. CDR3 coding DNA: TGTGCCAGCAGGGAGACGGTGAACTATGGCTACACCTTC.

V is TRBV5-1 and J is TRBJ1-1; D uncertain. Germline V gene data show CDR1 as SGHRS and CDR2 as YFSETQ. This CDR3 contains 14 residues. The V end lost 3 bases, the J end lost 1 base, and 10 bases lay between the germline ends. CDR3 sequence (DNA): TGCGCCAGCAGCTCGGGGTTAGGGAACACTGAAGCTTTCTTT. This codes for CASSSGLGNTEAFF. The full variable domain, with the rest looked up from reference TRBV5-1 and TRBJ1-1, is KAGVTQTPRYLIKTRGQQVTLSCSPISGHRSVSWYQQTPGQGLQFLFEYFSETQRNKGNFPGRFSGRQFSNSRSEMNVSTLELGDSALYLCASSSGLGNTEAFFGQGTRLTVV.

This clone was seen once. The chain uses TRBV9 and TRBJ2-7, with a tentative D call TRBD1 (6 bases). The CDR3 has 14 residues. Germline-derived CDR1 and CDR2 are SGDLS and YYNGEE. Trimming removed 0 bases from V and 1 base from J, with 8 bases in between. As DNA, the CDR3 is TGTGCCAGCAGCGTAGACAGGGCATCCTACGAGCAGTACTTC. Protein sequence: CASSVDRASYEQYF.

Written as DNA, the CDR3 is TGTGCCAGCAGCTTAGATGGCGGTCCTGAGACCCAGTACTTC. As protein: CASSLDGGPETQYF. J is TRBJ2-5 and V is TRBV7-2; D gene uncertain. This CDR3 contains 14 residues. The germline V gene has CDR1 SGHTA and CDR2 FQGNSA. Deletions cut 1 base from V and 5 bases from J, with 11 bases between.

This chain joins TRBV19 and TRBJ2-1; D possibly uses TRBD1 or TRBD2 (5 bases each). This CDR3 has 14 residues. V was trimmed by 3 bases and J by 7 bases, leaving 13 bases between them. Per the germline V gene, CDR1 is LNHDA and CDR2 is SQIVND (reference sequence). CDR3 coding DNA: TGTGCCAGTAGTATGTTGGGGGTCCCTAATGAGCAGTTCTTC. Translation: CASSMLGVPNEQFF.

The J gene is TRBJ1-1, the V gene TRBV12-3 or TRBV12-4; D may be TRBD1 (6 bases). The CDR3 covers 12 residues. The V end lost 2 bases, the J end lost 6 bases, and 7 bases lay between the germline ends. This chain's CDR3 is CASSLNRAEAFF. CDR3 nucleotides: TGTGCCAGCAGTTTAAACAGGGCTGAAGCTTTCTTT.

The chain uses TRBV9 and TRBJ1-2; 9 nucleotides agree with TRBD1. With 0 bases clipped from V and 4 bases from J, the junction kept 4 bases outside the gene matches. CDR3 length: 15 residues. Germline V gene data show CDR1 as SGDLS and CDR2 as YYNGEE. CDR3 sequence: CASSVGTGAAYGYTF. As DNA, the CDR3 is TGTGCCAGCAGCGTAGGGACAGGGGCCGCCTATGGCTACACCTTC.

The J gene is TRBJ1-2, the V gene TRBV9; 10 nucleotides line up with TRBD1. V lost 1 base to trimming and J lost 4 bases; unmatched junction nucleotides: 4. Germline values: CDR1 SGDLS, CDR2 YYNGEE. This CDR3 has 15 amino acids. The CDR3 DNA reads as TGTGCCAGCAGCGTATCCGGGACAGGGGCCTATGGCTACACCTTC. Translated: CASSVSGTGAYGYTF.

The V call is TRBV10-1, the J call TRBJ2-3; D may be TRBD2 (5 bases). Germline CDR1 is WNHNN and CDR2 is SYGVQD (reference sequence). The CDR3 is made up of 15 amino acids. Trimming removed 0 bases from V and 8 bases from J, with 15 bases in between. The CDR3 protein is CASSESSTSRGTQYF. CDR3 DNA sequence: TGCGCCAGCAGTGAGTCTTCAACATCCCGGGGTACGCAGTATTTT.

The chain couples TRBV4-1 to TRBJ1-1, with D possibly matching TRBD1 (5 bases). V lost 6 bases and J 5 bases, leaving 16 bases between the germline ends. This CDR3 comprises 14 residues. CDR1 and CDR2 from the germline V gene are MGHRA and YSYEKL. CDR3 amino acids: CASRGILKGTEAFF. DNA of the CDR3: TGCGCCAGCAGGGGCATACTTAAGGGGACTGAAGCTTTCTTT.

The CDR3 coding sequence is TGTGCCAGTGGAGCGGGGGGGCCCTATCACAATGAGCAGTTCTTC. Residues: CASGAGGPYHNEQFF. The chain has TRBV27 and TRBJ2-1; 10 positions match TRBD2. The CDR3 is made up of 15 amino acids. Germline assignment: CDR1 MNHEY and CDR2 SMNVEV (reference sequence). J lost 5 bases, V lost 9 bases, and 10 bases had no gene match.